The clone carrying this TCR beta chain was picked up a small number of times. The data were taken from a study of blood T cells in healthy people across ages. Sample-barcoded 5' priming and a J-beta primer mix drove a second PCR of 7 to 11 cycles. In TCRdb, the 5' RACE reads were re-called with MiXCR into one record per CDR3 protein. The sample records 1.5 million to 1.8 million distinct CDR3 sequences, around 40% being singletons. After removal of 7 bases from V and 4 bases from J, the junction contained 8 bases not matched to a gene. The CDR3 has 14 residues. Germline V gene data show CDR1 as MNHEY and CDR2 as SMNVEV (reference sequence).

This receptor was obtained from a woman in her late teens or twenties in good health. Sequenced sample: blood. This chain joins TRBV27 and TRBJ1-2, with TRBD1 identical over 8 bases. The chain's CDR3 is CASNTGQGPYGYTF. CDR3 nucleotide sequence: TGTGCCAGCAACACCGGACAGGGACCCTATGGCTACACCTTC.